This TCR beta chain was retrieved from a study of cytomegalovirus exposure and HLA in healthy donors. Study-wide points: In a later analysis, approximately 15,000 TCR beta sequences were associated with HLA alleles at 0.05 false discovery rate.

The CDR3 extends over 14 amino acids. Trimming stripped 5 bases from V and 4 bases from J, with 12 bases between. Per germline, CDR1 SGHVS and CDR2 FNYEAQ. It was with 60 Vbeta and 13 Jbeta primers that the PCR ran. Repertoires were generated with immunoSEQ multiplex PCR, while TCRdb's copy carries only in-frame clones and drops some. Altogether about 210,000 clones are present, more than 65% being singletons, with the ten largest covering around 3.5%. Concerning this clone itself: What it recognizes is unknown.

The receptor comes from a man aged 40-49 years in good health and CMV-seropositive. Sequencing was carried out using PBMCs. The chain couples TRBV7-6 to TRBJ2-1; D is perhaps TRBD2 (5 bases). The DNA of the CDR3 is TGTGCCAGCAGCCCACGGACTGATTACAATGAGCAGTTCTTC. Translating it yields CASSPRTDYNEQFF.